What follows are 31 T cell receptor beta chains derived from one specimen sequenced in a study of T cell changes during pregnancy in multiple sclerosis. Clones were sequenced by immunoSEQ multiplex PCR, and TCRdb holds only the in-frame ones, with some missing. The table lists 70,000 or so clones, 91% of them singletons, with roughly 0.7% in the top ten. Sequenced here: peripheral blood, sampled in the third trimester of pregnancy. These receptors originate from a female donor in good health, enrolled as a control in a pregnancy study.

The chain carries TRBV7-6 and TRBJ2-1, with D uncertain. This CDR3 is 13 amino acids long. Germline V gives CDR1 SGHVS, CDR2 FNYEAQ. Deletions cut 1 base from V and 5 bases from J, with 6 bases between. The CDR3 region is CASSLVSDNEQFF. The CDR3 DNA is TGTGCCAGCAGCTTAGTCTCAGACAATGAGCAGTTCTTC.

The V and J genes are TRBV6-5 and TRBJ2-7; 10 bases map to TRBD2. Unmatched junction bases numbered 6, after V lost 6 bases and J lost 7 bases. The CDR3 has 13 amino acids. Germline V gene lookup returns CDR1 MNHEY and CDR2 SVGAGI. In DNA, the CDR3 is TGTGCCAGCAGCAGCGGGAGGGTGAGGGAGCAGTACTTC. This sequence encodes CASSSGRVREQYF.

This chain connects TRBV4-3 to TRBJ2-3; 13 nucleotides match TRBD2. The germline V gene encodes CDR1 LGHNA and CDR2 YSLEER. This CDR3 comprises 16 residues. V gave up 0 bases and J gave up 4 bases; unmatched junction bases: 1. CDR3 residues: CASSQELAGGSDTQYF. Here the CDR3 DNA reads TGCGCCAGCAGCCAAGAACTAGCGGGAGGGTCAGATACGCAGTATTTT.

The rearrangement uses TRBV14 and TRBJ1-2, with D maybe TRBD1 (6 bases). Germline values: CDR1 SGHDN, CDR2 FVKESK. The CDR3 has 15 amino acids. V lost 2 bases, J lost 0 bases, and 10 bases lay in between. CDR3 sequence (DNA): TGTGCCAGCAGCCAAACAGGGAAGTCTAACTATGGCTACACCTTC. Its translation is CASSQTGKSNYGYTF.

As DNA, the CDR3 is TGTGCCAGCTCACCAACTCTAGAGGCTGGAAACACCATATATTTT. Translating it yields CASSPTLEAGNTIYF. This chain uses TRBV18 with TRBJ1-3; no definite D call. The V and J ends lost 2 bases and 2 bases respectively, with 10 bases between them. The CDR3 spans 15 residues. Per the germline V gene, CDR1 is KGHSH and CDR2 is LQKENI.

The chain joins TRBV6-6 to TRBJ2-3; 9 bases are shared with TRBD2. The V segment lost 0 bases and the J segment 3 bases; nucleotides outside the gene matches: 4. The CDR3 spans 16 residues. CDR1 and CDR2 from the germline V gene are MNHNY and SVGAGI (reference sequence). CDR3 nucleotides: TGTGCCAGCAGTTACTCCGCGGGGGGGCGAACAGATACGCAGTATTTT. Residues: CASSYSAGGRTDTQYF.

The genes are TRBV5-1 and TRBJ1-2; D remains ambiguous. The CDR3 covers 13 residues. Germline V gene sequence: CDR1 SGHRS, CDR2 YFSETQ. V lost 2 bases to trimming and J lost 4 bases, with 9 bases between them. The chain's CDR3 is CASSLEGAYGYTF. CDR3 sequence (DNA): TGCGCCAGCAGCTTAGAGGGTGCCTATGGCTACACCTTC.

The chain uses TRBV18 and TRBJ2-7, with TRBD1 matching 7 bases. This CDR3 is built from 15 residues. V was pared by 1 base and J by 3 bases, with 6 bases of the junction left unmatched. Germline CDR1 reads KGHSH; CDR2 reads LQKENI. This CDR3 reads CASSPRGGPIYEQYF. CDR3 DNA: TGTGCCAGCTCACCACGAGGGGGCCCCATCTACGAGCAGTACTTC. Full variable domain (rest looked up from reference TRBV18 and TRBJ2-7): NAGVMQNPRHLVRRRGQEARLRCSPMKGHSHVYWYRQLPEEGLKFMVYLQKENIIDESGMPKERFSAEFPKEGPSILRIQQVVRGDSAAYFCASSPRGGPIYEQYFGPGTRLTVT.

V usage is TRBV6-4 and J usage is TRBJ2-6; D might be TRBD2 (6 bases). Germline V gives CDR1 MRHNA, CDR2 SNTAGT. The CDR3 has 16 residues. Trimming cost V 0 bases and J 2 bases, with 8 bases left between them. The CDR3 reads CASSDSGGAGANVLTF. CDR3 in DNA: TGTGCCAGCAGTGACTCAGGAGGGGCTGGGGCCAACGTCCTGACTTTC.

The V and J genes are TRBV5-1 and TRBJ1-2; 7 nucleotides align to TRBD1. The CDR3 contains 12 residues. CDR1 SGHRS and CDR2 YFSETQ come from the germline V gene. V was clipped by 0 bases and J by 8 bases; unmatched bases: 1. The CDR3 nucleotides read TGCGCCAGCAGCTTGGAGACAGGGGGCTACACCTTC. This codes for CASSLETGGYTF.

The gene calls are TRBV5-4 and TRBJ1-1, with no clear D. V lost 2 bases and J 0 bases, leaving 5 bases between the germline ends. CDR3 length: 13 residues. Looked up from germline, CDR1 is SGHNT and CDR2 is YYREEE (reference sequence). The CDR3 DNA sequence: TGTGCCAGCAGCTTTCAGATGAACACTGAAGCTTTCTTT. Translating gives CASSFQMNTEAFF.

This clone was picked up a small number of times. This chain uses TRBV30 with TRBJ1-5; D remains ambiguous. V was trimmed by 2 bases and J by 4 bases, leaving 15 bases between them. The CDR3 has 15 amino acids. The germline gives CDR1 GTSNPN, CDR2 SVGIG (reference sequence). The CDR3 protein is CAWSPSYLLNQPQHF. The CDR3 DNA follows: TGTGCCTGGAGTCCAAGCTACCTGTTAAATCAGCCCCAGCATTTT.

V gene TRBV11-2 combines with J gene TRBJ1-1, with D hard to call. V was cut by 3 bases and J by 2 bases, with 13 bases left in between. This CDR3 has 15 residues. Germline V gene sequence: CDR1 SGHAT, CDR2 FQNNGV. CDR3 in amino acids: CASSFSGAVNTEAFF. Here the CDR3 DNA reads TGTGCCAGCAGCTTCTCAGGCGCCGTTAACACTGAAGCTTTCTTT.

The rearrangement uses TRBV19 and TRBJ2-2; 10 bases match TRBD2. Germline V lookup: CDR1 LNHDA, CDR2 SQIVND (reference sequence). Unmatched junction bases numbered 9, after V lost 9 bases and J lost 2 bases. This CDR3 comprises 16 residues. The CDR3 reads CASLRAGGLNTGELFF. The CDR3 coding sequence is TGTGCCAGCCTCAGAGCGGGAGGGCTAAACACCGGGGAGCTGTTTTTT. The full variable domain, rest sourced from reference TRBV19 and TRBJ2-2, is DGGITQSPKYLFRKEGQNVTLSCEQNLNHDAMYWYRQDPGQGLRLIYYSQIVNDFQKGDIAEGYSVSREKKESFPLTVTSAQKNPTAFYLCASLRAGGLNTGELFFGEGSRLTVL.

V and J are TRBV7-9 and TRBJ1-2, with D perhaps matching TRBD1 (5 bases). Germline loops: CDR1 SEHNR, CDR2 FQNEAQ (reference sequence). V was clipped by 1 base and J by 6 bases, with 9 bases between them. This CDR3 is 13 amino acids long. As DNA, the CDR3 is TGTGCCAGCAGCTTAGGTCCAGGGAATGGCTACACCTTC. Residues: CASSLGPGNGYTF.

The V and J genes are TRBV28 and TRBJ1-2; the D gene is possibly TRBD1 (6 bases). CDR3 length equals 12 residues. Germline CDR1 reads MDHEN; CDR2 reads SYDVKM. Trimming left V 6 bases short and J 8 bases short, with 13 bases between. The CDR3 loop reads CASSLDRRGYTF. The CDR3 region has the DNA TGTGCCAGCAGCCTTGACAGGAGGGGCTACACCTTC.

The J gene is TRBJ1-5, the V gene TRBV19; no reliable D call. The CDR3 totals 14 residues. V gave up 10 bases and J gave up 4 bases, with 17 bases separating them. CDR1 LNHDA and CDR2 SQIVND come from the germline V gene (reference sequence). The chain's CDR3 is CATLEGGGNQPQHF. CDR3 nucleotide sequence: TGTGCCACTCTGGAGGGAGGAGGTAATCAGCCCCAGCATTTT.

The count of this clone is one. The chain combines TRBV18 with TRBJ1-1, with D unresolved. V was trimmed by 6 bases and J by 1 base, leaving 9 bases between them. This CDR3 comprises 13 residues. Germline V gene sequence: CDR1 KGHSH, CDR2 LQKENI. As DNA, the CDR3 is TGTGCCAGCTCCGAGACACCGAACACTGAAGCTTTCTTT. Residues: CASSETPNTEAFF.

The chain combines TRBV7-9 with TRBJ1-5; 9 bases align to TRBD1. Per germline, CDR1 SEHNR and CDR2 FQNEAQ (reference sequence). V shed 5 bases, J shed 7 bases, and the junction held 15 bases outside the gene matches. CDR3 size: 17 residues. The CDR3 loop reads CASSRTGTGTKGQPQHF. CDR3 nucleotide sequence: TGTGCCAGCAGCCGAACAGGGACAGGGACGAAAGGGCAGCCCCAGCATTTT.

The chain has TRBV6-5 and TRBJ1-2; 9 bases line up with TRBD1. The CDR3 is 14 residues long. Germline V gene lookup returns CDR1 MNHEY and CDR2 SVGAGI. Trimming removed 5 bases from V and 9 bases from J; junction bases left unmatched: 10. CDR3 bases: TGTGCCAGCAGTCCAGGACAGGGGCCTGTCCGCTACACCTTC. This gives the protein CASSPGQGPVRYTF.

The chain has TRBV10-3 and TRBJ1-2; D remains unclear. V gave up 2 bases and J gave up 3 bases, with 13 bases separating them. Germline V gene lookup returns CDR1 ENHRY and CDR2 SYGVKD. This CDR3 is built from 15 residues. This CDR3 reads CAISERLTNDYGYTF. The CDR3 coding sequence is TGTGCCATCAGTGAGCGACTCACGAACGACTATGGCTACACCTTC.

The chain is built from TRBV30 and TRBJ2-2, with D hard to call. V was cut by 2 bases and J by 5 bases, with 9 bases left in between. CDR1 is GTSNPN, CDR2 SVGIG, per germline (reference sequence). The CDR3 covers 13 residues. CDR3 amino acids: CAWSRSRTGELFF. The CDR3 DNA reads TGTGCCTGGAGTAGATCCAGAACCGGGGAGCTGTTTTTT.

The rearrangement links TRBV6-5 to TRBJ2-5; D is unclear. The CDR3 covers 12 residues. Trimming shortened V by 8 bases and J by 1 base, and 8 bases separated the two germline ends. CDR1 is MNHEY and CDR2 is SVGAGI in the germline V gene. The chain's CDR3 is CASGQPQETQYF. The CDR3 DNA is TGTGCCAGCGGGCAGCCCCAAGAGACCCAGTACTTC.

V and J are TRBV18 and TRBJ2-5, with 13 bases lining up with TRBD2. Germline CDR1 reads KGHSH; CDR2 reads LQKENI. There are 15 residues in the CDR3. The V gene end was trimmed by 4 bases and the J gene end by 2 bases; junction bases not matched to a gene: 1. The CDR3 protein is CASSRGLAGQETQYF. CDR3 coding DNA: TGTGCCAGCTCACGGGGACTAGCGGGGCAAGAGACCCAGTACTTC.

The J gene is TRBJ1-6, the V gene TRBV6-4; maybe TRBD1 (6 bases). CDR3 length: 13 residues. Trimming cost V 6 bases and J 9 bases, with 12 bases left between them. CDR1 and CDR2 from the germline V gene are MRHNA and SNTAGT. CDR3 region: CASSPTGISPLHF. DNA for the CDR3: TGTGCCAGCAGCCCGACAGGAATTTCACCCCTCCACTTT.

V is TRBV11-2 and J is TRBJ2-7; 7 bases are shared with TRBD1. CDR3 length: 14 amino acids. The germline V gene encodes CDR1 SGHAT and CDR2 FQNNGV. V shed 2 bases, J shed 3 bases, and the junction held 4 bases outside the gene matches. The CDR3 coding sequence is TGTGCCAGCAGCTTAACGACAGGGTTCTACGAGCAGTACTTC. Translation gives CASSLTTGFYEQYF.

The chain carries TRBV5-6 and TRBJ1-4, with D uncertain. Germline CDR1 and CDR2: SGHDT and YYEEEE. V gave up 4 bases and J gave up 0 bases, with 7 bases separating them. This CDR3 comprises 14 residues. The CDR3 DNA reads TGTGCCAGCAGCCCAGAATCAACTAATGAAAAACTGTTTTTT. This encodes CASSPESTNEKLFF.

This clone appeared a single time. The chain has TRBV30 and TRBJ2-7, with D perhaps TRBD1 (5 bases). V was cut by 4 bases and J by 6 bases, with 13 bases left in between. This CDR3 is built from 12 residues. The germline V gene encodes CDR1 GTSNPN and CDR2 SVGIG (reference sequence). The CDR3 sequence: CAWNNLGLEQYF. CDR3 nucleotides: TGTGCCTGGAATAATTTGGGGCTCGAGCAGTACTTC.

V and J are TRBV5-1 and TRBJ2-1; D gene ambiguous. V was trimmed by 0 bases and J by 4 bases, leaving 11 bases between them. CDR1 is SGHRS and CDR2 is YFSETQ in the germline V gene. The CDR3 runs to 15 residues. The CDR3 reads CASSLESSRYNEQFF. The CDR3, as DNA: TGCGCCAGCAGCTTGGAGTCTAGTAGGTACAATGAGCAGTTCTTC.

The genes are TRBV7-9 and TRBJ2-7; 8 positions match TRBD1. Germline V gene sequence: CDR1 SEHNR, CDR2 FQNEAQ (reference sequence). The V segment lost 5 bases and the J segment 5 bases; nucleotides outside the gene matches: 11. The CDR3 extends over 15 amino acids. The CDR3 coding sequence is TGTGCCAGCAGCACCGGACAGGGAGATACCGACGAGCAGTACTTC. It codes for CASSTGQGDTDEQYF.

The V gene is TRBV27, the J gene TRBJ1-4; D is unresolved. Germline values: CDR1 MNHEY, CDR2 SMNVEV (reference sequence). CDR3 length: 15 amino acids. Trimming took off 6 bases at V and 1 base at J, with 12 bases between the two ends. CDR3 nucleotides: TGTGCCAGCAGATTGAGGGCCCAAACTAATGAAAAACTGTTTTTT. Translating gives CASRLRAQTNEKLFF.